The next 22 T cell receptor beta chains were all read from a single sample in a study of PD-1 blockade in mismatch repair-deficient tumors. Profiled with immunoSEQ multiplex PCR; TCRdb holds only in-frame clones, not every one. The sample contains 80,000 to 130,000 clones, roughly four fifths of which appear only once. This material consisted of peripheral blood, taken about eight months after starting pembrolizumab. These TCRs come from an adult with mismatch repair-deficient cancer.

This clone was counted only a few times. The V call is TRBV27, the J call TRBJ2-7; D remains unclear. With 5 bases removed from V and 3 bases from J, the gap between germline ends came to 11 bases. The CDR3 contains 13 residues. Germline values: CDR1 MNHEY, CDR2 SMNVEV (reference sequence). The CDR3 region has the DNA TGTGCCAGCAGTGTCGGAAGCCACTACGAGCAGTACTTC. This gives the protein CASSVGSHYEQYF.

The chain couples TRBV11-2 to TRBJ1-4; 10 bases fit TRBD1. This CDR3 has 17 amino acids. CDR1 and CDR2 (germline): SGHAT, FQNNGV. Unmatched junction bases numbered 16, after V lost 7 bases and J lost 8 bases. CDR3 region: CASTKWGQGIGGEKLFF. CDR3 in DNA: TGTGCCAGCACCAAGTGGGGACAGGGGATAGGGGGAGAAAAACTGTTTTTT.

This clone was counted a single time. The V call is TRBV30, the J call TRBJ1-5, with D uncertain. With 2 bases removed from V and 7 bases from J, the gap between germline ends came to 15 bases. Germline lookup yields CDR1 GTSNPN and CDR2 SVGIG (reference sequence). CDR3 length: 14 residues. Here the CDR3 reads CAWSTSGSGQPQHF. In nucleotides, the CDR3 is TGTGCCTGGAGTACCTCAGGTAGCGGACAGCCCCAGCATTTT.

V usage is TRBV28 and J usage is TRBJ2-7; maybe TRBD1 (5 bases). The germline CDR1 and CDR2 sequences are MDHEN and SYDVKM. With 7 bases removed from V and 5 bases from J, the gap between germline ends came to 15 bases. The CDR3 contains 13 residues. The CDR3 region is CASNRLGVDEQYF. DNA of the CDR3: TGTGCCAGCAACCGGTTAGGGGTCGACGAGCAGTACTTC. The complete variable domain, with remaining parts taken from reference TRBV28 and TRBJ2-7, reads DVKVTQSSRYLVKRTGEKVFLECVQDMDHENMFWYRQDPGLGLRLIYFSYDVKMKEKGDIPEGYSVSREKKERFSLILESASTNQTSMYLCASNRLGVDEQYFGPGTRLTVT.

The genes are TRBV6-4 and TRBJ1-1, with D maybe TRBD1 (5 bases). The V gene's germline CDR1 is MRHNA and CDR2 SNTAGT. V gave up 2 bases and J gave up 2 bases, with 6 bases separating them. The CDR3 contains 13 residues. In DNA, the CDR3 is TGTGCCAGCAGTGACCGGGACAACACTGAAGCTTTCTTT. This translates into CASSDRDNTEAFF.

The genes are TRBV7-6 and TRBJ2-7; D is unresolved. This CDR3 spans 14 amino acids. Germline CDR1 SGHVS, CDR2 FNYEAQ. Trimming left V 0 bases short and J 3 bases short, with 9 bases between. The CDR3 DNA reads as TGTGCCAGCAGCTTAGCAGGATTTGGCTACGAGCAGTACTTC. Translated: CASSLAGFGYEQYF.

The CDR3 region is CASSLTAAEQFF. The CDR3 nucleotides read TGTGCCAGCAGCTTGACGGCTGCTGAGCAGTTCTTC. The chain couples TRBV5-6 to TRBJ2-1; the D is unclear. V gave up 1 base and J gave up 9 bases, with 8 bases separating them. Germline loops: CDR1 SGHDT, CDR2 YYEEEE. The CDR3 spans 12 residues.

This chain links TRBV5-6 with TRBJ2-3; a possible D gene is TRBD2 (6 bases). Per the germline V gene, CDR1 is SGHDT and CDR2 is YYEEEE. The V gene lost 0 bases and the J gene lost 0 bases, with 20 bases spanning the gap. This CDR3 comprises 19 residues. CDR3 in amino acids: CASSLAIAGRGTSTDTQYF. In nucleotides, the CDR3 is TGTGCCAGCAGCTTGGCGATTGCGGGAAGGGGAACTAGCACAGATACGCAGTATTTT.

The V call is TRBV7-6, the J call TRBJ2-7; tentative D call: TRBD2 (5 bases). Germline CDR1 SGHVS, CDR2 FNYEAQ. CDR3 length: 14 residues. The germline V and J ends were trimmed by 5 bases and 5 bases, with 16 bases remaining between them. The CDR3 DNA reads TGTGCCAGCAGCCCCCTTGGGAGTCTGGACGAGCAGTACTTC. This gives the protein CASSPLGSLDEQYF.

V and J are TRBV5-1 and TRBJ2-6; D gene ambiguous. V gave up 0 bases and J gave up 2 bases, with 9 bases separating them. From germline, CDR1 is SGHRS and CDR2 YFSETQ. There are 16 residues in the CDR3. The CDR3 nucleotides read TGCGCCAGCAGCTTGGCCCCCACTGCTGGGGCCAACGTCCTGACTTTC. Its translation: CASSLAPTAGANVLTF.

The chain carries TRBV4-3 and TRBJ2-7; D possibly corresponds to TRBD2 (6 bases). From germline, CDR1 is LGHNA and CDR2 YSLEER. The CDR3 has 16 residues. V lost 1 base and J lost 0, with 13 bases in between. CDR3 in DNA: TGCGCCAGCAGCCAAGCTGCCGGGGGTATCTCCTACGAGCAGTACTTC. Encoded protein: CASSQAAGGISYEQYF.

This chain links TRBV7-2 with TRBJ2-2, with 7 bases fitting TRBD2. V lost 3 bases, J lost 1 base, and 5 bases stayed unmatched. Per the germline V gene, CDR1 is SGHTA and CDR2 is FQGNSA. The CDR3 loop spans 16 amino acids. CDR3 residues: CASSFRERGNTGELFF. The CDR3 DNA sequence: TGTGCCAGCAGCTTTAGGGAGCGGGGGAACACCGGGGAGCTGTTTTTT.

This clone has only one observation. The chain combines TRBV15 with TRBJ2-1, with a tentative D call TRBD2 (7 bases). CDR1 and CDR2 (germline): LNHNV, YYDKDF (reference sequence). This CDR3 region has 16 residues. Trimming pared 0 bases from V and 7 bases from J, leaving 16 bases between. CDR3 loop: CATSRDPEGGRNEQFF. The CDR3 region has the DNA TGTGCCACCAGCAGAGACCCCGAGGGGGGGCGGAATGAGCAGTTCTTC.

This chain connects TRBV7-9 to TRBJ2-1; TRBD2 matches 8 bases. CDR1 and CDR2 from the germline V gene are SEHNR and FQNEAQ (reference sequence). After removal of 4 bases from V and 6 bases from J, the junction contained 8 bases not matched to a gene. This CDR3 has 15 residues. CDR3: CASSYIAGSVNEQFF. The CDR3 DNA follows: TGTGCCAGCAGCTATATAGCGGGATCGGTCAATGAGCAGTTCTTC.

This clone was observed once. The CDR3 protein is CASSWTSGSYEQYF. CDR3 bases: TGTGCCAGCAGTTGGACTAGCGGCTCCTACGAGCAGTACTTC. J is TRBJ2-7 and V is TRBV27; 10 nucleotides align to TRBD2. The junction had 0 bases not matched to a gene; V was cut back by 4 bases and J by 0 bases. This CDR3 is built from 14 residues. Looked up from germline, CDR1 is MNHEY and CDR2 is SMNVEV (reference sequence).

The rearrangement links TRBV7-8 to TRBJ2-7; 9 nucleotides line up with TRBD1. There are 15 residues in the CDR3. With V trimmed by 0 bases and J by 2 bases, 2 bases remained unmatched. The germline V gene has CDR1 SGHVS and CDR2 FQNEAQ. CDR3 nucleotide sequence: TGTGCCAGCAGCTTAGCGGGACAGGGAGCCTACGAGCAGTACTTC. It translates to CASSLAGQGAYEQYF.

This chain links TRBV5-6 with TRBJ1-5; D is perhaps TRBD1 (5 bases). The CDR3 has 15 residues. V lost 3 bases to trimming and J lost 4 bases, with 14 bases between them. Germline values: CDR1 SGHDT, CDR2 YYEEEE. The CDR3 is CASSSRRGGNQPQHF. The CDR3 nucleotides are TGTGCCAGCAGCTCCCGGAGGGGCGGGAATCAGCCCCAGCATTTT.

This clone was seen only a few times. The rearrangement joins TRBV5-1 to TRBJ1-2, with D possibly being TRBD1 (5 bases). The germline gives CDR1 SGHRS, CDR2 YFSETQ. Trimming removed 4 bases from V and 8 bases from J, with 15 bases in between. The length of the CDR3 is 13 residues. The CDR3 sequence: CASSTRDSGGYTF. The CDR3 nucleotides are TGCGCCAGCAGCACAAGGGACTCGGGCGGCTACACCTTC.

This chain links TRBV6-5 with TRBJ2-7; 7 positions agree with TRBD1. Germline trimming cut 2 bases from V and 4 bases from J; bases unmatched to any gene: 8. CDR1 is MNHEY, CDR2 SVGAGI, per germline. This CDR3 region has 15 residues. The CDR3 sequence is CASSYVAGGFYEQYF. The CDR3 DNA sequence: TGTGCCAGCAGTTACGTGGCAGGGGGTTTTTACGAGCAGTACTTC.

Here the CDR3 DNA reads TGTGCCAGCAGCCCGGGGAAGGTGGAGACCCAGTACTTC. This codes for CASSPGKVETQYF. V and J are TRBV11-3 and TRBJ2-5; D might be TRBD2 (5 bases). V lost 5 bases and J lost 5, with 12 bases in between. The CDR3 sequence is 13 residues long. Per the germline V gene, CDR1 is SGHNT and CDR2 is YENEEA.

V is TRBV7-9 and J is TRBJ1-1; a possible D gene is TRBD1 (5 bases). The length of the CDR3 is 14 residues. Trimming pared 7 bases from V and 1 base from J, leaving 13 bases between. CDR1 is SEHNR, CDR2 FQNEAQ, per germline (reference sequence). The CDR3 nucleotides are TGTGCCAGCACCGTCGGCAGGGCGAACACTGAAGCTTTCTTT. Its protein is CASTVGRANTEAFF.

The chain has TRBV5-4 and TRBJ2-7, with TRBD2 identical over 9 bases. J gave up 0 bases and V 5 bases, and 6 bases lay outside the gene matches. CDR1 and CDR2 (germline): SGHNT, YYREEE (reference sequence). The CDR3 spans 15 residues. The CDR3 loop is CASSRRLADSYEQYF. The DNA for the CDR3 is TGTGCCAGCAGTAGGAGACTAGCGGACTCCTACGAGCAGTACTTC.